Listed below are T cell receptor beta chains from one sample, sequenced in a study of siplizumab effects on memory and regulatory T cells. Clones were sequenced by immunoSEQ multiplex PCR, and TCRdb holds only the in-frame ones, with some missing. The sample has more than 95,000 clones, roughly 93% seen once. Sequencing was done on a sample of Tregs sorted from blood. The receptors shown here come from a human donor in good health. The CDR3 runs from the conserved cysteine through the conserved F or W. A D gene is named only where the DNA matches it firmly. Clone size, where shown, is once, few, many, or a class for clones that have expanded.

d_gene	v_gene	abundance	j_gene	CDR3nt	CDR3aa
NA	TRBV5-1	NA	TRBJ2-3	TGCGCCAGCAGCTTATACGGACCAGATACGCAGTATTTT	CASSLYGPDTQYF
TRBD2	TRBV10-3	NA	TRBJ2-1	TGTGCCATCAGGCGGACTAGCGGGGGTACGGGGTCCTACAATGAGCAGTTCTTC	CAIRRTSGGTGSYNEQFF
TRBD2	TRBV12-5	NA	TRBJ2-3	TGTGCTAGTGGTGTGGGGAGGGGGAGGTCTACCGGGACTAGCGGCTGCACAGATACGCAGTATTTT	CASGVGRGRSTGTSGCTDTQYF
NA	TRBV18	NA	TRBJ1-1	TGTGCCAGCCAATCCTGGAAAGCTGAAGCTTTCTTT	CASQSWKAEAFF
TRBD1	TRBV29-1	NA	TRBJ2-3	TGCAGCGTTGGCGACAGGGGGCCCACAGATACGCAGTATTTT	CSVGDRGPTDTQYF
NA	TRBV29-1	NA	TRBJ2-3	TGCAGCGTTGAAGTAGCGGATACGCAGTATTTT	CSVEVADTQYF
NA	TRBV5-8	once	TRBJ2-4	TGTGCCAGCAGCTTGAGGGGAAGTCTGGACATTCAGTACTTC	CASSLRGSLDIQYF
NA	TRBV9	few	TRBJ1-6	TGTGCCAGCAGCGTAGGCCAGGGGCATTCACCCCTCCACTTT	CASSVGQGHSPLHF
NA	TRBV27	NA	TRBJ2-6	TGTGCCAGCAGTTTAATCGACAGCTCTGGGGCCAACGTCCTGACTTTC	CASSLIDSSGANVLTF
NA	TRBV7-9	NA	TRBJ2-2	TGTGCCAGCAGCTCCGGGCAGGGGTGGGACACCGGGGAGCTGTTTTTT	CASSSGQGWDTGELFF
NA	TRBV18	few	TRBJ1-1	TGTGCCAGCTCACCGCGATGGACCGAGGGCACTGAAGCTTTCTTT	CASSPRWTEGTEAFF
TRBD1	TRBV10-3	NA	TRBJ1-5	TGTGCCACCAGACAGGGGGCTGAGCCCCAGCATTTT	CATRQGAEPQHF
NA	TRBV18	NA	TRBJ1-2	TGTGCCAGCTCACCAACAGCGAACTATGGCTACACCTTC	CASSPTANYGYTF
TRBD1	TRBV6-5	NA	TRBJ2-7	TGTGCCAGCAGTTACTTGGAACAGGGGCGCGCCGAGCAGTACTTC	CASSYLEQGRAEQYF
TRBD2	TRBV5-5	NA	TRBJ2-7	TGTGCCAGCAGCTTTCTGATCGGGACTAGCGGGAGGCCTAGCTCCTACGAGCAGTACTTC	CASSFLIGTSGRPSSYEQYF
NA	TRBV7-9	NA	TRBJ1-1	TGTGCCAGCAGCTCTTGGACGGTGAACACTGAAGCTTTCTTT	CASSSWTVNTEAFF
NA	TRBV18	NA	TRBJ2-6	TGTGCCAGCTCACCACCGGGACTGCGATCTGGGGCCAACGTCCTGACTTTC	CASSPPGLRSGANVLTF
NA	TRBV11-3	NA	TRBJ2-5	TGTGCCAGCACTTACGACCCGGGGAGCCCCGAGACCCAGTACTTC	CASTYDPGSPETQYF
NA	TRBV27	NA	TRBJ1-1	TGTGCCAGCAGATTCACTAGGACGCGGGTAGATGAGGCTTTCTTT	CASRFTRTRVDEAFF
TRBD1	TRBV10-3	NA	TRBJ1-1	TGTGCCACGACGGGACAGTTCGGAAGGATAAACACTGAAGCTTTCTTT	CATTGQFGRINTEAFF
NA	TRBV5-1	NA	TRBJ1-2	TGCGCCAGCAGCCTACAGGGATCTAACTATGGCGGCTACACCTTC	CASSLQGSNYGGYTF
TRBD1	TRBV5-1	once	TRBJ1-5	TGCGCCAGCAGCTTGTCTGGACAGGTCAATCAGCCCCAGCATTTT	CASSLSGQVNQPQHF
TRBD1	TRBV11-2	NA	TRBJ1-3	TGTGCCAGCAGCTGGGGACAGTCGGGAAACACCATATATTTT	CASSWGQSGNTIYF
NA	TRBV6-5	NA	TRBJ2-1	TGTGCCAGCAGTTCAAGGTGGAATGAGCAGTTCTTC	CASSSRWNEQFF
TRBD2	TRBV27	NA	TRBJ2-7	TGTGCCAGCAGTTTATTAGGGACTAGCTCTAGCGAGCAGTACTTC	CASSLLGTSSSEQYF
NA	TRBV5-1	NA	TRBJ2-5	TGCGCCAGCAGCTTGGCCCAGGTCCAAGAGACCCAGTACTTC	CASSLAQVQETQYF
NA	TRBV6-1	NA	TRBJ1-5	TGTGCCAGCAGTGAAAGGGCAGGGCAGCCCCAGCATTTT	CASSERAGQPQHF
NA	TRBV10-3	NA	TRBJ1-1	TGTGCCATCAGTGCTGACTTAATGAACACTGAAGCTTTCTTT	CAISADLMNTEAFF
TRBD2	TRBV4-1	NA	TRBJ2-1	TGCGCCAGCAGCCAAGATTTGGGGCTAGCGGGGTCTGAGCAGTTCTTC	CASSQDLGLAGSEQFF
NA	TRBV2	NA	TRBJ1-1	TGTGCCAGCAGCTCTGGTTGGGGTATGAACACTGAAGCTTTCTTT	CASSSGWGMNTEAFF